These 26 T cell receptor beta chains share one sample of origin, sequenced in a study of cytomegalovirus exposure and HLA in healthy donors (dated by TCRdb to 2016 to 2017). Library creation used the immunoSEQ multiplex PCR assay. For the multiplex PCR, a mixture combining 60 forward primers for TCR Vbeta segments and 13 reverse primers for TCR Jbeta segments was used. What TCRdb holds here is the immuneACCESS table cut down to in-frame rearrangements. Part of the clones is not present; checked against another copy, under half of the missing clones reflect an unresolved V gene, and the others are unexplained. The sample contains fewer than 250,000 clones, around 84% of them found a single time. The ten largest clones take up roughly 3.1% of the sample. Sequencing input: PBMCs. The receptors were sampled from a man aged 35-49 years in good health and CMV-seropositive.

Comments on this clone: The CDR3 does not close with the conserved phenylalanine or tryptophan, likely indicating a read error. The rearrangement joins TRBV4-3 to TRBJ2-7; maybe TRBD1 (6 bases). Trimming cost V 0 bases and J 2 bases, with 14 bases left between them. The CDR3 spans 16 residues. Germline V gene data show CDR1 as LGHNA and CDR2 as YSLEER. The CDR3 is CASSQDPMSGAYEQYS. The CDR3, as DNA: TGCGCCAGCAGCCAAGACCCCATGTCAGGGGCCTACGAGCAGTACTCC.

V is TRBV18 and J is TRBJ1-1; D is undetermined. Trimming cost V 2 bases and J 8 bases, with 9 bases left between them. The CDR3 extends over 12 amino acids. CDR1 is KGHSH and CDR2 is LQKENI in the germline V gene. CDR3 nucleotide sequence: TGTGCCAGCTCACCAGGGCAGCAGGAAGCTTTCTTT. This encodes CASSPGQQEAFF.

With respect to this clone: Germline and junction disagree at one end, which may indicate a read error. The gene calls are TRBV14 and TRBJ2-1, with D possibly matching TRBD2 (6 bases). The CDR3 has 12 amino acids. Germline V gene lookup returns CDR1 SGHDN and CDR2 FVKESK. CDR3 in amino acids: CASSQGRERMIF. As DNA, the CDR3 is TGTGCCAGCAGCCAAGGACGGGAGAGAATGATCTTC.

The chain is built from TRBV29-1 and TRBJ2-5; perhaps TRBD1 as D (6 bases). CDR3 length: 12 residues. V was shortened by 6 bases and J by 3 bases, with 11 bases between the two germline ends. Germline V gene lookup returns CDR1 SQVTM and CDR2 ANQGSEA. Here the CDR3 DNA reads TGCAGCGTCGGACAGAAAAAAGAGACCCAGTACTTC. Amino acids: CSVGQKKETQYF.

The J gene is TRBJ2-1, the V gene TRBV10-1, with D possibly TRBD1 on 6 matching bases. Germline V lookup: CDR1 WNHNN, CDR2 SYGVQD (reference sequence). The CDR3 extends over 12 amino acids. Trimming pared 5 bases from V and 6 bases from J, leaving 8 bases between. The CDR3 loop is CASSPGVNEQFF. DNA for the CDR3: TGCGCCAGCAGTCCAGGGGTCAATGAGCAGTTCTTC.

This chain joins TRBV6-6 and TRBJ1-2; TRBD1 is a possible D gene (5 bases). Looked up from germline, CDR1 is MNHNY and CDR2 is SVGAGI (reference sequence). Trimming left V 6 bases short and J 1 base short, with 12 bases between. The CDR3 runs to 14 residues. The CDR3 loop is CASSPDRNNYGYTF. CDR3 coding DNA: TGTGCCAGCAGCCCCGACAGAAATAACTATGGCTACACCTTC.

The chain joins TRBV5-4 to TRBJ2-5; D is unclear. Germline CDR1 and CDR2: SGHNT and YYREEE (reference sequence). The CDR3 is 15 residues long. V lost 1 base and J lost 1, with 11 bases in between. The chain's CDR3 is CASSLHVAFQETQYF. The DNA of the CDR3 is TGTGCCAGCAGCTTGCATGTTGCGTTCCAAGAGACCCAGTACTTC.

This chain connects TRBV28 to TRBJ2-7; D gene uncertain. Germline lookup yields CDR1 MDHEN and CDR2 SYDVKM. V lost 2 bases to trimming and J lost 10 bases, with 15 bases between them. This CDR3 has 13 amino acids. The CDR3 region is CASSLGQERFQYF. The DNA of the CDR3 is TGTGCCAGCAGTTTAGGGCAGGAACGGTTCCAGTACTTC.

In its sample, this clone was seen once. J is TRBJ2-5 and V is TRBV5-1; 7 nucleotides agree with TRBD1. The CDR3 runs to 14 residues. The germline CDR1 and CDR2 sequences are SGHRS and YFSETQ. V lost 0 bases to trimming and J lost 5 bases; unmatched junction nucleotides: 4. The CDR3 reads CASSLAGRGETQYF. CDR3 in DNA: TGCGCCAGCAGCTTGGCGGGCAGGGGGGAGACCCAGTACTTC. Full variable domain (outside the CDR3, taken from reference TRBV5-1 and TRBJ2-5): KAGVTQTPRYLIKTRGQQVTLSCSPISGHRSVSWYQQTPGQGLQFLFEYFSETQRNKGNFPGRFSGRQFSNSRSEMNVSTLELGDSALYLCASSLAGRGETQYFGPGTRLLVL.

The chain couples TRBV2 to TRBJ1-2; tentatively, D is TRBD1 (6 bases). Germline values: CDR1 SNHLY, CDR2 FYNNEI. This CDR3 has 13 amino acids. V lost 6 bases and J lost 8, with 16 bases in between. CDR3 DNA sequence: TGTGCCAGCAGCCCTGGGCAGGGGCACGGCTACACCTTC. This sequence encodes CASSPGQGHGYTF.

This chain uses TRBV6-6 with TRBJ1-5; D is unclear. The germline CDR1 and CDR2 sequences are MNHNY and SVGAGI (reference sequence). V lost 0 bases and J lost 8, with 11 bases in between. The CDR3 runs to 14 residues. CDR3 residues: CASSYSSTWEPQHF. The CDR3 bases are TGTGCCAGCAGTTACTCGTCGACATGGGAGCCCCAGCATTTT.

The rearrangement uses TRBV2 and TRBJ2-7; 7 bases are shared with TRBD2. This CDR3 contains 16 residues. Trimming removed 0 bases from V and 3 bases from J; junction bases left unmatched: 8. Per the germline V gene, CDR1 is SNHLY and CDR2 is FYNNEI. CDR3 bases: TGTGCCAGCAGTGAAGCGGGGACCGGGGACTACTACGAGCAGTACTTC. Residues: CASSEAGTGDYYEQYF.

This chain joins TRBV5-6 and TRBJ2-7; 8 bases align to TRBD1. The length of the CDR3 is 15 residues. Germline V CDR1 and CDR2: SGHDT, YYEEEE. V was clipped by 0 bases and J by 5 bases; unmatched bases: 7. CDR3 coding DNA: TGTGCCAGCAGCTTGGGGACAGGGTTTATGGACGAGCAGTACTTC. Amino acids: CASSLGTGFMDEQYF. Looking up the rest from reference TRBV5-6 and TRBJ2-7 gives the full variable domain: DAGVTQSPTHLIKTRGQQVTLRCSPKSGHDTVSWYQQALGQGPQFIFQYYEEEERQRGNFPDRFSGHQFPNYSSELNVNALLLGDSALYLCASSLGTGFMDEQYFGPGTRLTVT.

V is TRBV6-1 and J is TRBJ1-2; 7 positions agree with TRBD1. The CDR3 has 15 amino acids. The J segment lost 2 bases and the V segment lost 6 bases, leaving 9 bases of the junction unmatched. Germline CDR1 reads MNHNS; CDR2 reads SASEGT. This CDR3 is CASRRGQQPNYGYTF. CDR3 nucleotides: TGTGCCAGCAGGCGGGGACAGCAACCAAACTATGGCTACACCTTC.

This clone was recorded a few times. The chain combines TRBV5-1 with TRBJ2-7; 10 positions match TRBD1. Germline lookup yields CDR1 SGHRS and CDR2 YFSETQ. The CDR3 is made up of 13 amino acids. After removal of 0 bases from V and 6 bases from J, the junction contained 0 bases not matched to a gene. CDR3 in amino acids: CASSLGDRGEQYF. The DNA for the CDR3 is TGCGCCAGCAGCTTGGGGGACAGGGGCGAGCAGTACTTC.

The gene calls are TRBV5-8 and TRBJ2-5; D perhaps matches TRBD2 (5 bases). V lost 0 bases, J lost 3 bases, and 15 bases lay in between. CDR1 SGHTS and CDR2 YDEGEE come from the germline V gene. The CDR3 has 16 residues. For the CDR3, the DNA is TGTGCCAGCAGCTTGGTGACGGGAAGCCGAGAAGAGACCCAGTACTTC. The encoded protein is CASSLVTGSREETQYF.

This sequence joins TRBV4-1 and TRBJ1-1; 7 bases match TRBD1. V lost 5 bases to trimming and J lost 2 bases; unmatched junction nucleotides: 5. In germline, CDR1 is MGHRA, CDR2 YSYEKL. This CDR3 comprises 14 residues. CDR3 protein: CASSAGTDNTEAFF. CDR3 in DNA: TGCGCCAGCAGCGCCGGGACAGACAACACTGAAGCTTTCTTT.

This clone was detected only a few times. V gene TRBV2 combines with J gene TRBJ1-1; D is possibly TRBD1 (5 bases). This CDR3 has 14 residues. Trimming took off 3 bases at V and 3 bases at J, with 11 bases between the two ends. Germline CDR1 is SNHLY and CDR2 is FYNNEI. The CDR3 here is CASSDKGGDTEAFF. CDR3 coding DNA: TGTGCCAGCAGTGATAAGGGAGGGGACACTGAAGCTTTCTTT.

This clone was seen more than once but under ten times. The V call is TRBV28, the J call TRBJ2-7; 11 bases fit TRBD1. Losses at the gene ends were 6 bases for V and 4 bases for J; bases not matched to a gene: 8. Germline V lookup: CDR1 MDHEN, CDR2 SYDVKM. This CDR3 contains 15 residues. This CDR3 reads CASSSGQGESYEQYF. The CDR3 DNA follows: TGTGCCAGCAGCTCGGGACAGGGGGAATCGTACGAGCAGTACTTC.

The gene calls are TRBV18 and TRBJ2-3, with a possible D match to TRBD1 (5 bases). The ends were cut back, 4 bases at V and 1 base at J, with 12 bases in the middle. Germline CDR1 is KGHSH and CDR2 is LQKENI. The CDR3 is made up of 15 amino acids. Here the CDR3 DNA reads TGTGCCAGCTCACAACAGGATTCTCGCACAGATACGCAGTATTTT. Translated: CASSQQDSRTDTQYF.

J is TRBJ2-3 and V is TRBV9; D gene ambiguous. Germline values: CDR1 SGDLS, CDR2 YYNGEE. V lost 0 bases and J 6 bases, leaving 8 bases between the germline ends. The CDR3 extends over 13 amino acids. The CDR3 spells CASSVGATDTQYF. For the CDR3, the DNA is TGTGCCAGCAGCGTAGGGGCAACGGATACGCAGTATTTT.

The chain couples TRBV5-1 to TRBJ1-1, with D maybe TRBD1 (5 bases). Germline V lookup: CDR1 SGHRS, CDR2 YFSETQ. Trimming removed 4 bases at V and 1 base at J, with 14 bases between. The CDR3 consists of 15 residues. The CDR3 DNA follows: TGCGCCAGCAGCCAGGACATCTTAGGGAACACTGAAGCTTTCTTT. As protein: CASSQDILGNTEAFF.

This clone has just a few counts. The chain links TRBV27 to TRBJ2-3, with TRBD2 matching over 10 bases. Germline V CDR1 and CDR2: MNHEY, SMNVEV (reference sequence). This CDR3 is 17 amino acids long. Unmatched junction bases numbered 6, after V lost 3 bases and J lost 0 bases. The CDR3 sequence: CASSFVSSGGSTDTQYF. The DNA for the CDR3 is TGTGCCAGCAGTTTTGTATCTAGCGGGGGTAGCACAGATACGCAGTATTTT.

The chain links TRBV5-4 to TRBJ1-2; 7 nucleotides align to TRBD1. The length of the CDR3 is 15 residues. Germline trimming cut 3 bases from V and 4 bases from J; bases unmatched to any gene: 9. The V gene's germline CDR1 is SGHNT and CDR2 YYREEE (reference sequence). CDR3 region: CASSSRLDRVYGYTF. The DNA for the CDR3 is TGTGCCAGCAGCTCCCGCCTCGACAGGGTCTATGGCTACACCTTC. The variable domain in full, completed from reference TRBV5-4 and TRBJ1-2, reads ETGVTQSPTHLIKTRGQQVTLRCSSQSGHNTVSWYQQALGQGPQFIFQYYREEENGRGNFPPRFSGLQFPNYSSELNVNALELDDSALYLCASSSRLDRVYGYTFGSGTRLTVV.

The chain is built from TRBV20-1 and TRBJ2-3; no clear D gene. The germline gives CDR1 DFQATT, CDR2 SNEGSKA (reference sequence). Deletions cut 6 bases from V and 6 bases from J, with 7 bases between. The CDR3 is made up of 10 amino acids. CDR3 sequence reads: CSAKADTQYF. For the CDR3, the DNA is TGCAGTGCAAAAGCGGATACGCAGTATTTT.

A few counts support this clone. The V and J genes are TRBV9 and TRBJ2-3; D is undetermined. Between the trimmed V and J ends, which lost 3 bases and 0 bases, there was a span of 2 bases. CDR1 and CDR2 (germline): SGDLS, YYNGEE. CDR3 length equals 12 residues. This chain's CDR3 is CASSASTDTQYF. In DNA, the CDR3 is TGTGCCAGCAGCGCTAGCACAGATACGCAGTATTTT.